This record covers a single T cell receptor beta chain. Blood genomic DNA input for TRB amplification was 250-500 ng. TRB rearrangements were amplified by multiplex PCR with BIOMED2 TRB-A/B primers. TCRdb ran MiXCR on the multiplex PCR reads and lists one entry per CDR3 protein. Of around 15,000 distinct CDR3 sequences listed, 25% to 35% are singletons. These data are taken from a study of T and B cells in COVID-19 patients. Germline V gene lookup returns CDR1 SGDLS and CDR2 YYNGEE. Trimming stripped 2 bases from V and 9 bases from J, with 6 bases between. CDR3 length: 12 residues. The sequence was collected from a human donor who had recovered from COVID-19. The V gene is TRBV9, the J gene TRBJ1-6; unclear D gene. Sequenced sample: blood. In DNA form, the CDR3 reads TGTGCCAGCAGCGTTTCCGGTTCACCCCTCCACTTT. It codes for CASSVSGSPLHF.